This T cell receptor beta chain was observed in a study of Ad26.COV2.S vaccination and SARS-CoV-2 variants. Study information: Donor was one of the participants in the Ad26.COV2.S arm of the COV1001 trial.

This table comes from immunoSEQ multiplex PCR, and its TCRdb copy is limited to in-frame clones, with some not included. Here the sample spans some 290,000 clones, roughly 80% being singletons. Treatment indicated: over 15 received Ad26.COV2.S at low or high dose, single or two shots; five or six received placebo; per-sample allocation not given. Repertoires come from day 63 after the first vaccine or placebo injection. The CDR3 has 16 residues. Germline V gene lookup returns CDR1 SGDLS and CDR2 YYNGEE. V was pared by 0 bases and J by 4 bases, with 15 bases between. The source material was peripheral blood, sampled in a trial of Ad26.COV2.S vaccine versus placebo. V is TRBV9 and J is TRBJ2-3, with D possibly being TRBD1 (5 bases). The source is a person aged 18-65 years who received the Ad26.COV2.S COVID-19 vaccine or a placebo. The CDR3 sequence: CASSVAGRARPDTQYF. CDR3 in DNA: TGTGCCAGCAGCGTAGCTGGCAGGGCCCGACCAGATACGCAGTATTTT.